This T cell receptor beta chain comes out of a study of shared clonotypes between healthy human individuals (dated by TCRdb to 2020 to 2022). Study-level background: The cohort included three men and a couple of women between 18 and 49 years of age. To increase sequencing depth and limit assay-specific biases, different laboratories used diverse techniques to prepare libraries and sequence TCR repertoires. For each donor, CD4 naive and CD4 memory were each given three plates, CD8 naive was given two plates, and CD8 memory was given one plate. To estimate repertoire size and how much clonotype sharing occurs between individuals, the study deeply sequenced the blood TCR repertoires of roughly 5 healthy adults. Each donor's leukapheresis produced roughly between roughly 0.85 and 9.5 billion PBMCs. General study outcomes and caveats: Pairwise subsampling indicated that sequencing depth was expected to affect the degree of clonotype sharing among donors. Even with the large sequencing depth, rarefaction of the sorted-subset datasets indicated that sequencing was incomplete. Sampling was restricted to blood, and TCR repertoires in tissues likely differ from the TCR repertoires found in blood. The genetic and exposure-history diversity represented was limited by the small number of donors. Compared with non-shared clonotypes, the clonotypes found in all four sorted-subset donors had higher generation probabilities. Naive subsets generally had larger estimated clonotype richness than memory subsets. When several donors were compared, the shared fraction of clonotypes was about 5.5% for naive CD4, 3% to 4% for naive CD8, 2.3% for memory CD4, and 0.35% to 0.4% for memory CD8.

Donors were healthy HIV-negative adults with no recently reported acute infections or vaccinations. Every donor was a Caucasian adult living in Nashville, Tennessee, USA. Magnetic negative selection was used to enrich CD4+ T cells, after which naive cells were positively selected on CD45RA and the negative fraction became the memory subset. After blood collection by leukapheresis, PBMCs were isolated using Ficoll-Histopaque density gradient centrifugation and then cryopreserved in the vapor phase of liquid nitrogen. Analytical flow cytometry was used to check the purity and quantity of each magnetically sorted T cell population. Genomic DNA was isolated from each sorted fraction and quantified by UV absorbance on a Nanodrop 2000c. The cysteine opens and the phenylalanine closes a CDR3 of 16 amino acids. Only CDR3 DNA is held: 48 bases, read in frame from base 1. Trimming takes 3 bases from V and 1 base from J, and the germline ends sit 12 bases apart. Via the germline V gene, CDR1 is MNHEY and CDR2 SVGAGI.

As for this clone: No cognate antigen has been identified for it. The input lacks base qualities; no much larger clone sits a single base away.

TCR CDR3 regions were amplified from genomic DNA by multiplex PCR using the deep immunoSEQ assay. Extracted genomic DNA from each cell subset was distributed evenly across all wells of several immunoSEQ 96-well plates, and each plate was treated as a replicate. For sorted subsets, about 200 ng genomic DNA, equal to tens of thousands of T cell genomes, was loaded into each replicate PCR. Purified libraries were measured with a Qubit 3.0 fluorometer, size-checked on a Bioanalyzer 2100, and measured again with the KAPA Library Quantification kit. Each immunoSEQ 96-well plate was sequenced on its own single-read 150-cycle Illumina NextSeq 550 flow cell. On the study's bioinformatics: Because the immunoSEQ output included only junctional sequences and no quality scores, the filtering could not be the same as the filtering used for full-length reads. To assign V/J genes and CDR3, sequences were annotated using PyIR, a Python wrapper for IgBLAST v1.9, with IMGT germline references. Reads with weak V/J assignments (E-value above 1e-6), missing CDR3, stop codons, out-of-frame junctions, or ambiguous translated residues were removed. V3J clonotypes were defined as sequences sharing the same inferred V gene, J gene, and CDR3 amino acid sequence. Percentage overlap between repertoires was computed as shared unique clonotypes divided by the size of the smaller repertoire. Three approaches were used to assess repertoire richness: RTK rarefaction, the Chao1 estimator, and Recon v2.1 estimates of unobserved clonotypes. OLGA was used to compute generation probabilities for all TCRbeta clonotypes that the gDNA method yielded from a handful of donors. The clones in this table, taken by TCRdb from immuneACCESS, are in-frame only. Not every clone is retained; where verified, under half of the shortfall comes from an unresolved V gene, and the cause of the rest is unknown. Clone size and the V and J calls come from that table; the DNA yielded D and trimming. Present in this sample are roughly 2 million clones, more than 90% of which were seen just once. The ten most abundant clones make up roughly 0.13% of the sample.

This clonotype was obtained from a man between 18 and 35 years old in good health. The sequenced material came from naive CD4+ T cells sorted from blood. The cell subset or site label of this sample denotes: CD45RA+ positively selected. The rearranged chain carries TRBV6-5 and TRBJ2-2; no D gene call is confident. Here is the DNA: TGTGCCAGCAGTTATTTCGTCACTGGGAACACCGGGGAGCTGTTTTTT. Its protein product is CASSYFVTGNTGELFF.